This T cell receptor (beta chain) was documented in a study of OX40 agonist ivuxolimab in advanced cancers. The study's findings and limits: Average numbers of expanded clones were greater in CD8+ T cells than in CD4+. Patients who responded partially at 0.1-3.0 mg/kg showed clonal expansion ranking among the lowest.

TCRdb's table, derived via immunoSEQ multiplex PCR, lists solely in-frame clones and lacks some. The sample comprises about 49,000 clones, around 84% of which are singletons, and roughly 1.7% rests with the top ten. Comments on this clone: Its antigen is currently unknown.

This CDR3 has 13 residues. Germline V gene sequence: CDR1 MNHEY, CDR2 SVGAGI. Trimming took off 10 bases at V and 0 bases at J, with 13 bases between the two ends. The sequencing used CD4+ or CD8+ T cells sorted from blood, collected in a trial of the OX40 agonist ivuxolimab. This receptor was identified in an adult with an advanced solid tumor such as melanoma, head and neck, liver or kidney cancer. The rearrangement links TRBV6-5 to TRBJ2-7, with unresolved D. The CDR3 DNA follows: TGTGCCACGGCGGATCCCAGCTCCTACGAGCAGTACTTC. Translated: CATADPSSYEQYF.